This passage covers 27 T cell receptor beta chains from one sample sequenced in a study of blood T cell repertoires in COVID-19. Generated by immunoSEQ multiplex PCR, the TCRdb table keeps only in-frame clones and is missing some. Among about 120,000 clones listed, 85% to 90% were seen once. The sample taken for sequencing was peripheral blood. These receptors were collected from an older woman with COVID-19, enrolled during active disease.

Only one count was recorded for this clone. The CDR3, as DNA: TGTGCCAGCAGCTTAATTACGGCCTCGGGAAATGGTGAGCAGTTCTTC. As protein: CASSLITASGNGEQFF. The rearrangement links TRBV7-2 to TRBJ2-1; D is possibly TRBD2 (5 bases). Trimming removed 2 bases at V and 9 bases at J, with 20 bases between. There are 16 residues in the CDR3. CDR1 is SGHTA, CDR2 FQGNSA, per germline.

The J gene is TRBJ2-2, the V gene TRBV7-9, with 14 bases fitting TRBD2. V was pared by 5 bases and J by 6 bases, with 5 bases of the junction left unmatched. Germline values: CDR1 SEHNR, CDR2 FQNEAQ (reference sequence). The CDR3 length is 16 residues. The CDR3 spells CASSATSGGAAGELFF. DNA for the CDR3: TGTGCCAGCAGCGCGACTAGCGGGGGGGCCGCCGGGGAGCTGTTTTTT. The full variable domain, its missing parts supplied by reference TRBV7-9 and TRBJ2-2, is DTGVSQNPRHKITKRGQNVTFRCDPISEHNRLYWYRQTLGQGPEFLTYFQNEAQLEKSRLLSDRFSAERPKGSFSTLEIQRTEQGDSAMYLCASSATSGGAAGELFFGEGSRLTVL.

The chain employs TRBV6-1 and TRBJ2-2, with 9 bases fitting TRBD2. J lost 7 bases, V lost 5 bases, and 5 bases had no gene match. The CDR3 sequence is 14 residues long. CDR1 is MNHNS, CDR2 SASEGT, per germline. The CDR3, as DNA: TGTGCCAGCAGTTCCCTAGCGGGGTTCGGGGAGCTGTTTTTT. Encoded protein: CASSSLAGFGELFF.

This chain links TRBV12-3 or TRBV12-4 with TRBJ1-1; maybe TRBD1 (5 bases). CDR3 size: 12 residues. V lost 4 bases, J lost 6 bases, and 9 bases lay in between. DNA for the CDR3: TGTGCCAGCAGTTCTATAGGGGCTGAAGCTTTCTTT. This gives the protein CASSSIGAEAFF.

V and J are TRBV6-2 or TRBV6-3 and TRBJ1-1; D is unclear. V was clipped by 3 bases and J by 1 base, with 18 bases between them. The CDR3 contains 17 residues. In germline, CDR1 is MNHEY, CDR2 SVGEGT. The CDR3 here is CASSYNPGRSKNTEAFF. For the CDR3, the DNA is TGTGCCAGCAGTTATAATCCAGGAAGGTCTAAGAACACTGAAGCTTTCTTT.

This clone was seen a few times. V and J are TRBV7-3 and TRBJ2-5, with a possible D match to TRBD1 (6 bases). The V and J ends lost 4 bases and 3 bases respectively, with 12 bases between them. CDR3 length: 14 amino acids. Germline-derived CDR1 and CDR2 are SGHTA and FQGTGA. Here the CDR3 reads CASSSDRQKETQYF. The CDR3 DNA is TGTGCCAGCAGCTCAGACAGGCAGAAAGAGACCCAGTACTTC.

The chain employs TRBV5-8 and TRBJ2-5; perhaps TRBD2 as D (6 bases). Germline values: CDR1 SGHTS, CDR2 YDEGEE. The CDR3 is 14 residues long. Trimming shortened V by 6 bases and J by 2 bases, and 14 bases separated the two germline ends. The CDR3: CASNLPGDQETQYF. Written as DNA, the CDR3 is TGTGCCAGCAACCTACCGGGAGATCAAGAGACCCAGTACTTC.

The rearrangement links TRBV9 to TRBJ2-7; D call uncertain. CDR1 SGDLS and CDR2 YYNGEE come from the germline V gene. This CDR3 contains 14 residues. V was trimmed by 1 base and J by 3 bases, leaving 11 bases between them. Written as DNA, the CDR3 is TGTGCCAGCAGCGTATACGGGTCGGACTACGAGCAGTACTTC. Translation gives CASSVYGSDYEQYF.

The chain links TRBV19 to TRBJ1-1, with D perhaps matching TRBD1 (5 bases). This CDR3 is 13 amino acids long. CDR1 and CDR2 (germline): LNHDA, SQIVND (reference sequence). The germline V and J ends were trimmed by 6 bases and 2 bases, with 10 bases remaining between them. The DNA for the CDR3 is TGTGCCAGTAGCCAGACAGCCAACACTGAAGCTTTCTTT. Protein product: CASSQTANTEAFF.

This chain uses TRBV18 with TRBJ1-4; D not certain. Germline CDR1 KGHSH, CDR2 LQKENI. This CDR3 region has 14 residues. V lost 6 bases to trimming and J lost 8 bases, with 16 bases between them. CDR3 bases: TGTGCCAGCTCCCCCAGCGGCCCGAACGAAAAACTGTTTTTT. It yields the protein CASSPSGPNEKLFF.

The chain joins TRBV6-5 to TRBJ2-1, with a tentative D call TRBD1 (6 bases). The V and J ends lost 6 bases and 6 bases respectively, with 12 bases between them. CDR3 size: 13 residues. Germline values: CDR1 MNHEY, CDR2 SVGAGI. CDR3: CASRTRGRNEQFF. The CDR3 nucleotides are TGTGCCAGCAGAACCAGGGGTCGCAATGAGCAGTTCTTC.

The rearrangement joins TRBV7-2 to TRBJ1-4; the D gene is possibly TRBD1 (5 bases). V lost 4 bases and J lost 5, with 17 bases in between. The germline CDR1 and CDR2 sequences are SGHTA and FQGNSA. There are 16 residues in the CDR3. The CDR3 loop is CASSSLGLPKNEKLFF. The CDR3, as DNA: TGTGCCAGCAGCTCACTGGGACTGCCAAAGAATGAAAAACTGTTTTTT.

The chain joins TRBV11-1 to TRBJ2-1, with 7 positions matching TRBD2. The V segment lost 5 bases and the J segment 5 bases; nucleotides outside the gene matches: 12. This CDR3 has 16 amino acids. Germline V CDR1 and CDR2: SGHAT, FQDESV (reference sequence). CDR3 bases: TGTGCCAGCAGCACCCCCTGGGCTAGCGGAGACAATGAGCAGTTCTTC. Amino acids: CASSTPWASGDNEQFF.

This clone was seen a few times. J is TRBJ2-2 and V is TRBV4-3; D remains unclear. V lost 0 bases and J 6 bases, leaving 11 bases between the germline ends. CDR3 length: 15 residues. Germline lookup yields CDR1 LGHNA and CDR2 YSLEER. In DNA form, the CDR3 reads TGCGCCAGCAGCCAAGATCGTGCTATTGCCGGGGAGCTGTTTTTT. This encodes CASSQDRAIAGELFF.

The CDR3 nucleotides are TGTGCCAGCTCGGCAGGGACAATACTAGAGACCCAGTACTTC. Amino acid sequence: CASSAGTILETQYF. The V gene is TRBV18, the J gene TRBJ2-5, with a weak D call TRBD1 (6 bases). The CDR3 has 14 amino acids. Trimming stripped 6 bases from V and 4 bases from J, with 15 bases between. CDR1 and CDR2 from the germline V gene are KGHSH and LQKENI.

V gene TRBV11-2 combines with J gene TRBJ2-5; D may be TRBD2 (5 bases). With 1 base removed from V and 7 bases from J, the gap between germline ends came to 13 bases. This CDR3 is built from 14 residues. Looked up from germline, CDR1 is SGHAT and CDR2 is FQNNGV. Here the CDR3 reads CASSLGSGLVTQYF. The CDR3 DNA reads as TGTGCCAGCAGCTTAGGATCGGGGTTGGTGACCCAGTACTTC. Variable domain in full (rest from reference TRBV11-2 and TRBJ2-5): EAGVAQSPRYKIIEKRQSVAFWCNPISGHATLYWYQQILGQGPKLLIQFQNNGVVDDSQLPKDRFSAERLKGVDSTLKIQPAKLEDSAVYLCASSLGSGLVTQYFGPGTRLLVL.

CDR3 protein: CASSENSYNSPLHF. The CDR3 DNA sequence: TGTGCCAGCAGCGAAAACAGCTATAATTCACCCCTCCACTTT. V gene TRBV9 combines with J gene TRBJ1-6, with D hard to call. This CDR3 spans 14 amino acids. From germline, CDR1 is SGDLS and CDR2 YYNGEE. V was clipped by 3 bases and J by 3 bases, with 7 bases between them.

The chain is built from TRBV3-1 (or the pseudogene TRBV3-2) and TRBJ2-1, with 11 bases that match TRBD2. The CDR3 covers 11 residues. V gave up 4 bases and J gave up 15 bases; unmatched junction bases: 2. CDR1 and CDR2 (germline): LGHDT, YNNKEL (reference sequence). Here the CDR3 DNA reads TGTGCCAGCAGCCGTAGCGGGGGGGTGTTCTTC. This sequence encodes CASSRSGGVFF.

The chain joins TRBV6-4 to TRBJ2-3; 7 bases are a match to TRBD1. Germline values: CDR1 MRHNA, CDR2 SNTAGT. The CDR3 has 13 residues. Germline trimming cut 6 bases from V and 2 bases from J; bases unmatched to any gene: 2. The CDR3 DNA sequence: TGTGCCAGCAGGAGGGGGCCCACAGATACGCAGTATTTT. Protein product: CASRRGPTDTQYF.

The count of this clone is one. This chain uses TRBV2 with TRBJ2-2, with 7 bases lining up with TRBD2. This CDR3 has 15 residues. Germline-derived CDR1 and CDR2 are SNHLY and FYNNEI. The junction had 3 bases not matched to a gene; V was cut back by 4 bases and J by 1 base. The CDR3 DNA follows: TGTGCCAGCAGTGCTTTAGCGGGGAACACCGGGGAGCTGTTTTTT. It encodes CASSALAGNTGELFF.

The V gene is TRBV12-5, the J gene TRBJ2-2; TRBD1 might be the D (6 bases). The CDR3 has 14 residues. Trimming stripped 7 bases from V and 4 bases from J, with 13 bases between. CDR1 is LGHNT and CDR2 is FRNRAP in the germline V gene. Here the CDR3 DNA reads TGTGCTAGTGACCACAGGGTTAGCACCGGGGAGCTGTTTTTT. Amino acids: CASDHRVSTGELFF.

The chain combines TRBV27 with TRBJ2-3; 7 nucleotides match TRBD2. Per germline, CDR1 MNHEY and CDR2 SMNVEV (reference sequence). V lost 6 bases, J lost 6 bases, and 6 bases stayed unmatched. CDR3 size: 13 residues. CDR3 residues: CASRLRGGDTQYF. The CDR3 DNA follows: TGTGCCAGCAGGCTCCGCGGGGGTGATACGCAGTATTTT.

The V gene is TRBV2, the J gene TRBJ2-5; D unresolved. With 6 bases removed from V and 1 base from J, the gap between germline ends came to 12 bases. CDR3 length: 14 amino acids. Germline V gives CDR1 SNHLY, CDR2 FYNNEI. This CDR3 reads CASSDQRSQETQYF. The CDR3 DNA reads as TGTGCCAGCAGCGATCAGCGTAGCCAAGAGACCCAGTACTTC.

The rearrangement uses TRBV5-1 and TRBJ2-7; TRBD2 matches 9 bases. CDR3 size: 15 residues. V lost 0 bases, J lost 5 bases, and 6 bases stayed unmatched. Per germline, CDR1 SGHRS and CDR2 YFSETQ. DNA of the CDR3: TGCGCCAGCAGCTTGGCCGTCCAGCGGGGGGACGAGCAGTACTTC. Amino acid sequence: CASSLAVQRGDEQYF. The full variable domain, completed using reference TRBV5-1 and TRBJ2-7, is KAGVTQTPRYLIKTRGQQVTLSCSPISGHRSVSWYQQTPGQGLQFLFEYFSETQRNKGNFPGRFSGRQFSNSRSEMNVSTLELGDSALYLCASSLAVQRGDEQYFGPGTRLTVT.

The CDR3 nucleotides are TGTGCCAGTACCTGGGGTCCGGGGACTCTTAATTCACCCCTCCACTTT. It yields the protein CASTWGPGTLNSPLHF. The chain links TRBV19 to TRBJ1-6, with D possibly TRBD1 on 5 matching bases. Germline values: CDR1 LNHDA, CDR2 SQIVND (reference sequence). The CDR3 is 16 amino acids. V was trimmed by 7 bases and J by 6 bases, leaving 19 bases between them.

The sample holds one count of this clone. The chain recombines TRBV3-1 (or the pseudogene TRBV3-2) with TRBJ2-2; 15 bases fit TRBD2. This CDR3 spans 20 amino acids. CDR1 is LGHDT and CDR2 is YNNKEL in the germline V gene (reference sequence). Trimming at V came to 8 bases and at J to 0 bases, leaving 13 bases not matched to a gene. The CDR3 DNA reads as TGTGCCAGCGGGGTCCCCCCGGGACTAGCGGGGGGCCCGAACACCGGGGAGCTGTTTTTT. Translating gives CASGVPPGLAGGPNTGELFF.

In DNA form, the CDR3 reads TGTGCCAGCAGCCCCGGACAGGTGGGCTATGGCTACACCTTC. Translating it yields CASSPGQVGYGYTF. V usage is TRBV7-8 and J usage is TRBJ1-2, with 7 bases identical to TRBD1. This CDR3 has 14 residues. Germline V lookup: CDR1 SGHVS, CDR2 FQNEAQ. Trimming at V came to 5 bases and at J to 4 bases, leaving 7 bases not matched to a gene.